Following are 16 T cell receptor beta chains from one sample sequenced in a study of post-analysis software for immune sequencing data. TCR beta libraries were prepared from cDNA with unique molecular identifiers. MiXCR, run by TCRdb on the PCR reads, gives a single entry per CDR3 protein. The data contain about 160,000 distinct CDR3 sequences, approximately 35% of them seen just once; the ten biggest clones take up roughly 28%. Sequencing was performed on blood, taken after autologous hematopoietic stem cell transplantation. Receptors were obtained from a girl aged 5 to 17 with multiple sclerosis.

CDR3 sequence (DNA): TGTGCCAGCAGCGTAGAAGTAGACCCACTGAACACTGAAGCTTTCTTT. This translates into CASSVEVDPLNTEAFF. The chain has TRBV9 and TRBJ1-1; D call uncertain. Germline V gives CDR1 SGDLS, CDR2 YYNGEE. This CDR3 contains 16 residues. V lost 0 bases and J 0 bases, leaving 12 bases between the germline ends.

The chain's CDR3 is CASRPTGTSGRHEQFF. The CDR3 nucleotides read TGTGCCAGCAGGCCGACCGGGACTAGCGGGAGGCATGAGCAGTTCTTC. The chain recombines TRBV12-3 or TRBV12-4 with TRBJ2-1; 15 bases map to TRBD2. Unmatched junction bases numbered 8, after V lost 6 bases and J lost 8 bases. This CDR3 has 16 residues.

This clonotype was detected only a few times. The CDR3 nucleotides read TGCGCCAGCAGCCCCGCGGTAGCGGGCCAAGAGACCCAGTACTTC. Its protein product is CASSPAVAGQETQYF. V is TRBV5-1 and J is TRBJ2-5, with 7 bases identical to TRBD2. Unmatched junction bases numbered 7, after V lost 4 bases and J lost 1 base. There are 15 residues in the CDR3. CDR1 is SGHRS, CDR2 YFSETQ, per germline.

CDR3: CASSSQRTGELFF. The CDR3 DNA is TGTGCCAGCAGCTCGCAGCGTACCGGGGAGCTGTTTTTT. This chain uses TRBV7-3 with TRBJ2-2; D gene uncertain. The germline V gene has CDR1 SGHTA and CDR2 FQGTGA. The ends were cut back, 4 bases at V and 5 bases at J, with 8 bases in the middle. This CDR3 contains 13 residues.

The chain recombines TRBV15 with TRBJ2-7, with 12 bases lining up with TRBD1. V shed 3 bases, J shed 4 bases, and the junction held 7 bases outside the gene matches. This CDR3 is 16 amino acids long. Germline assignment: CDR1 LNHNV and CDR2 YYDKDF (reference sequence). CDR3 nucleotides: TGTGCCACCAGCAGGTTCCCGGGACAGGGGGCTTACGAGCAGTACTTC. The encoded protein is CATSRFPGQGAYEQYF.

This clonotype was observed a few times. The CDR3 region is CASSERRETQYF. CDR3 nucleotides: TGTGCCAGCAGTGAGAGGAGAGAGACCCAGTACTTC. V gene TRBV6-5 combines with J gene TRBJ2-5; D is unresolved. This CDR3 region has 12 residues. V lost 5 bases to trimming and J lost 4 bases, with 8 bases between them. Looked up from germline, CDR1 is MNHEY and CDR2 is SVGAGI.

V gene TRBV9 combines with J gene TRBJ2-7; 8 positions match TRBD1. The DNA matches TRBJ2-1 better at its end, which makes the J call doubtful. Germline assignment: CDR1 SGDLS and CDR2 YYNGEE. This CDR3 region has 15 residues. The CDR3: CASSVAAGGFNKQFF. CDR3 coding DNA: TGTGCCAGCAGCGTAGCCGCAGGGGGCTTCAACAAGCAGTTCTTC.

There are a few counts of this clonotype. The chain carries TRBV2 and TRBJ2-5; TRBD1 agrees at 7 bases. The J call may not be correct, given that the DNA end is closer to TRBJ2-7. Germline lookup yields CDR1 SNHLY and CDR2 FYNNEI. The CDR3 loop spans 14 amino acids. The CDR3 reads CASSESRDRYEQYF. As DNA, the CDR3 is TGTGCCAGCAGTGAGTCCCGGGACAGATACGAGCAGTACTTC.

The CDR3 spells CASSYVWREVADTQYF. The CDR3 DNA follows: TGTGCCAGCAGTTACGTATGGCGCGAGGTGGCAGATACGCAGTATTTT. The chain links TRBV6-6 to TRBJ2-3; D uncertain. This CDR3 comprises 16 residues. Deletions cut 2 bases from V and 4 bases from J, with 16 bases between. Germline V gene sequence: CDR1 MNHNY, CDR2 SVGAGI (reference sequence).

J is TRBJ2-5 and V is TRBV19; 8 bases agree with TRBD1. The DNA end is more similar to TRBJ2-7, so the J call may be wrong. Germline CDR1 LNHDA, CDR2 SQIVND (reference sequence). The CDR3 totals 15 residues. The CDR3 spells CASRPTGVASSEQYF. The CDR3 nucleotides read TGTGCCAGTAGACCGACAGGGGTGGCATCGAGCGAGCAGTACTTC.

The chain combines TRBV5-5 with TRBJ2-7; 7 positions match TRBD2. Trimming took 4 bases from V and 9 from J; bases not matched to a gene: 10. The length of the CDR3 is 13 residues. In germline, CDR1 is SGHKS, CDR2 YYEKEE (reference sequence). This CDR3 is CASSVGRELGQYF. The CDR3, as DNA: TGTGCCAGCAGCGTGGGGCGGGAGCTTGGGCAGTACTTC.

This clonotype was observed a handful of times. J is TRBJ1-2 and V is TRBV7-9; D ambiguous. V shed 3 bases and J shed 5 bases, with 7 bases lying between them. This CDR3 spans 12 amino acids. Germline V lookup: CDR1 SEHNR, CDR2 FQNEAQ (reference sequence). The chain's CDR3 is CASSFERYGYTF. The DNA of the CDR3 is TGTGCCAGCAGCTTCGAAAGATATGGCTACACCTTC.

The rearrangement joins TRBV5-1 to TRBJ2-7; 10 nucleotides agree with TRBD2. The length of the CDR3 is 15 residues. The ends lost 7 bases at V and 1 base at J; junction bases unmatched: 8. Per germline, CDR1 SGHRS and CDR2 YFSETQ. The CDR3 loop reads CASGLRTSGSYEQYF. CDR3 in DNA: TGCGCCAGCGGGCTACGGACTAGCGGATCCTACGAGCAGTACTTC. Variable domain in full (rest from reference TRBV5-1 and TRBJ2-7): KAGVTQTPRYLIKTRGQQVTLSCSPISGHRSVSWYQQTPGQGLQFLFEYFSETQRNKGNFPGRFSGRQFSNSRSEMNVSTLELGDSALYLCASGLRTSGSYEQYFGPGTRLTVT.

In this sample, this clonotype turned up a few times. This chain uses TRBV4-3 with TRBJ2-6, with 7 nucleotides matching TRBD2. The CDR3 loop spans 17 amino acids. Germline CDR1 LGHNA, CDR2 YSLEER. J was trimmed by 2 bases and V by 0 bases; bases with no gene match: 4. The chain's CDR3 is CASSQDRLAAGANVLTF. As DNA, the CDR3 is TGCGCCAGCAGCCAAGATCGGCTAGCGGCTGGGGCCAACGTCCTGACTTTC.

This clonotype turned up a few times. The V gene is TRBV4-2, the J gene TRBJ1-5; 10 bases line up with TRBD1. V lost 5 bases to trimming and J lost 4 bases; unmatched junction nucleotides: 8. The length of the CDR3 is 16 residues. From germline, CDR1 is LGHNA and CDR2 YNFKEQ. The CDR3 coding sequence is TGTGCCAGCAGCTTGAGACAGGGGGCCTGGAATCAGCCCCAGCATTTT. Its translation: CASSLRQGAWNQPQHF.

The chain has TRBV29-1 and TRBJ2-5, with 9 bases aligning to TRBD1. Germline V gene lookup returns CDR1 SQVTM and CDR2 ANQGSEA. V lost 1 base to trimming and J lost 4 bases; unmatched junction nucleotides: 7. There are 15 residues in the CDR3. The CDR3 region is CSVEARDRALETQYF. The DNA for the CDR3 is TGCAGCGTTGAAGCCCGGGACAGGGCTTTAGAGACCCAGTACTTC.